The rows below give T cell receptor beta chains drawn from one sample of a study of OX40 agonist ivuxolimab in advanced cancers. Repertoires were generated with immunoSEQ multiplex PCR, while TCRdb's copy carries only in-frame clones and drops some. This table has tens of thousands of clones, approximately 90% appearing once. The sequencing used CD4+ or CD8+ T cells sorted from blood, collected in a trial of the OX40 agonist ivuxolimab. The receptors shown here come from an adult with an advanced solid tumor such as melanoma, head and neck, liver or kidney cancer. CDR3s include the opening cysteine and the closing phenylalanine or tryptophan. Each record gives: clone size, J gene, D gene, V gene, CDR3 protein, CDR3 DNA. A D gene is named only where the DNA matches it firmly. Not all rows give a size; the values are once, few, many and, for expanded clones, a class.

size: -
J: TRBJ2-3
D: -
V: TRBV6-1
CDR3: CASSVKPTDTQYF
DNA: TGTGCCAGCAGTGTGAAACCAACAGATACGCAGTATTTT

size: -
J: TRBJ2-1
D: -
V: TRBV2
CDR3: CASCEYNEQFF
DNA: TGTGCCAGCTGCGAATACAATGAGCAGTTCTTC

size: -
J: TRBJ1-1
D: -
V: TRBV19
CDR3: CASRVSPNTEAFF
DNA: TGTGCCAGTAGGGTCTCGCCGAACACTGAAGCTTTCTTT

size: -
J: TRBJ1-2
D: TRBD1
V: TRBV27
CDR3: CASSLNAPGGDYGYTF
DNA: TGTGCCAGCAGTTTAAATGCCCCAGGGGGCGATTATGGCTACACCTTC

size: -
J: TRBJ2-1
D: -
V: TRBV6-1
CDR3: CAILGDNEQFF
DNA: TGTGCCATCCTAGGGGACAATGAGCAGTTCTTC

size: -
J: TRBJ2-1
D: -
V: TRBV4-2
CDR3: CASSQEWGEQFF
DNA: TGTGCCAGCAGCCAAGAGTGGGGTGAGCAGTTCTTC

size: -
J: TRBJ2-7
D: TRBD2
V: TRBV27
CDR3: CASSSLAGNSYEQYF
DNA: TGTGCCAGCAGCTCCCTAGCGGGAAACTCCTACGAGCAGTACTTC

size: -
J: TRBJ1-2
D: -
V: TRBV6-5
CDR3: CASRDRGTAGGYTF
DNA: TGTGCCAGCAGGGATCGGGGGACCGCAGGGGGCTACACCTTC

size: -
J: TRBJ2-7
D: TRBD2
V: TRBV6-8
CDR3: CASSYNGTTDFPSYEQYF
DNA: TGTGCCAGCAGTTATAACGGGACTACAGATTTCCCGTCATACGAGCAGTACTTC

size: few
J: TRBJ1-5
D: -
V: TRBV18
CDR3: CASSPGGASNQPQHF
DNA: TGTGCCAGCTCACCGGGCGGGGCTTCCAATCAGCCCCAGCATTTT

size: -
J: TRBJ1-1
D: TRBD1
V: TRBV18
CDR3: CASSPGQGATEAFF
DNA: TGTGCCAGCTCACCAGGACAGGGGGCAACTGAAGCTTTCTTT

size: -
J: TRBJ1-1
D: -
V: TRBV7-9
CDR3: CASSSALGVGAFF
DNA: TGTGCCAGCAGCTCCGCGCTGGGGGTCGGTGCTTTCTTT

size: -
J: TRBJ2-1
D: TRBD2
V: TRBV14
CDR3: CASSHRGLAGANEQFF
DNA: TGTGCCAGCAGCCACCGTGGACTAGCGGGAGCCAATGAGCAGTTCTTC

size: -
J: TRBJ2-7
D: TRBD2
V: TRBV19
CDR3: CASSTGPSGRASEQYF
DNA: TGTGCCAGTAGTACCGGGCCAAGCGGGAGAGCCAGCGAGCAGTACTTC

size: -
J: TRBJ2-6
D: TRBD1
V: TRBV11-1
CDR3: CASSFQPGQGSSGANVLTF
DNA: TGTGCCAGCAGCTTCCAACCGGGACAGGGTTCCTCTGGGGCCAACGTCCTGACTTTC

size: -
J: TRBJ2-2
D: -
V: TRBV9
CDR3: CASSPPRSQGPGELFF
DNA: TGTGCCAGCAGCCCCCCCCGGTCACAGGGTCCCGGGGAGCTGTTTTTT

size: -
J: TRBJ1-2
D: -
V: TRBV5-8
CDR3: CASSVRVNYGYTF
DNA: TGTGCCAGCAGCGTTCGGGTCAACTATGGCTACACCTTC

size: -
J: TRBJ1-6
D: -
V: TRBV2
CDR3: CASSERGADSPLHF
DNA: TGTGCCAGCAGTGAACGGGGGGCTGATTCACCCCTCCACTTT

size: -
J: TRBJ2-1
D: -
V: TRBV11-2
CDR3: CASSLSHGWDNEQFF
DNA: TGTGCCAGCAGCTTATCCCATGGCTGGGACAATGAGCAGTTCTTC

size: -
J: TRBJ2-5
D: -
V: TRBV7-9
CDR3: CASSLVRETQYF
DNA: TGTGCCAGCAGCTTAGTTCGGGAGACCCAGTACTTC

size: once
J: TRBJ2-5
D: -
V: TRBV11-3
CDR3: CASREGTVQETQYF
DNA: TGTGCCAGCAGGGAGGGGACAGTACAAGAGACCCAGTACTTC